These 32 T cell receptor beta chains came from one sample sequenced in a study of response to subunit inactivated influenza vaccine. TCRdb re-called the RT-PCR reads with MiXCR, one entry per CDR3 protein. The sample has about 480,000 distinct CDR3 sequences, 25% seen once; the top ten hold 1.5% to 2%. Sequencing was performed on CD4+ T cells sorted from PBMCs, taken around 5 days after vaccination. These receptors originate from a man aged 50 or older who received an inactivated influenza vaccine.

This sequence joins TRBV30 and TRBJ2-1, with a weak D call TRBD2 (6 bases). The germline gives CDR1 GTSNPN, CDR2 SVGIG (reference sequence). The ends were cut back, 1 base at V and 3 bases at J, with 16 bases in the middle. CDR3 length equals 16 residues. In nucleotides, the CDR3 is TGTGCCTGGAGTGAGAAGGGAGCGGGCCTCTACAATGAGCAGTTCTTC. Translating it yields CAWSEKGAGLYNEQFF. Drawing the rest from reference TRBV30 and TRBJ2-1, the complete variable domain is SQTIHQWPATLVQPVGSPLSLECTVEGTSNPNLYWYRQAAGRGLQLLFYSVGIGQISSEVPQNLSASRPQDRQFILSSKKLLLSDSGFYLCAWSEKGAGLYNEQFFGPGTRLTVL.

This clonotype has just a few counts. The rearrangement links TRBV4-2 to TRBJ2-2; 7 bases align to TRBD2. Germline values: CDR1 LGHNA, CDR2 YNFKEQ. The ends lost 1 base at V and 3 bases at J; junction bases unmatched: 2. The CDR3 has 15 residues. The CDR3 DNA reads TGTGCCAGCAGCCAAGCCGCGGGAGACACCGGGGAGCTGTTTTTT. This codes for CASSQAAGDTGELFF.

The chain combines TRBV5-6 with TRBJ1-1; 7 bases agree with TRBD1. The junction had 10 bases not matched to a gene; V was cut back by 3 bases and J by 11 bases. Germline V gene lookup returns CDR1 SGHDT and CDR2 YYEEEE. The CDR3 consists of 13 residues. The CDR3: CASSYLGQSKAFF. The CDR3 region has the DNA TGTGCCAGCAGCTACTTGGGACAGTCGAAGGCTTTCTTT.

This clonotype has a handful of counts. This sequence joins TRBV14 and TRBJ2-7, with 9 bases aligning to TRBD1. Germline values: CDR1 SGHDN, CDR2 FVKESK. V lost 4 bases and J lost 8; bases outside the gene matches: 12. The CDR3 runs 15 residues. CDR3 DNA: TGTGCCAGCAGCCCGGCCGGGACAGGGTTGTTTCAGCAGTACTTC. This gives the protein CASSPAGTGLFQQYF.

The table lists this clonotype with a few counts. The CDR3 sequence is CAISESSRAETQYF. CDR3 nucleotides: TGTGCCATCAGTGAGTCGTCAAGGGCAGAGACCCAGTACTTC. The chain links TRBV10-3 to TRBJ2-5; the D is unclear. The CDR3 covers 14 residues. Germline CDR1 ENHRY, CDR2 SYGVKD. Trimming stripped 0 bases from V and 4 bases from J, with 9 bases between.

This clonotype was counted only a few times. This sequence joins TRBV20-1 and TRBJ2-5, with 8 bases matching TRBD2. The CDR3 is 15 amino acids. The germline V gene encodes CDR1 DFQATT and CDR2 SNEGSKA (reference sequence). Germline trimming cut 5 bases from V and 1 base from J; bases unmatched to any gene: 9. CDR3 amino acids: CSAHQFGLAQETQYF. CDR3 bases: TGCAGTGCTCACCAATTCGGACTAGCCCAAGAGACCCAGTACTTC.

The chain couples TRBV5-6 to TRBJ2-7; D might be TRBD1 (6 bases). Germline assignment: CDR1 SGHDT and CDR2 YYEEEE. The CDR3 has 14 residues. V lost 4 bases and J lost 2, with 13 bases in between. CDR3 amino acids: CASSRTATTYEQYF. The DNA for the CDR3 is TGTGCCAGCAGCCGGACAGCGACTACCTACGAGCAGTACTTC.

The chain uses TRBV29-1 and TRBJ1-2; D not certain. V shed 3 bases and J shed 12 bases, with 14 bases lying between them. CDR3 length: 11 amino acids. Germline V gene data show CDR1 as SQVTM and CDR2 as ANQGSEA. In DNA form, the CDR3 reads TGCAGCGTTGATCGATCCCTTCGGAACACCTTC. Translation gives CSVDRSLRNTF.

The chain couples TRBV6-1 to TRBJ2-7; the D call may be TRBD1 or TRBD2 (5 bases each). This CDR3 is 15 amino acids long. Trimming stripped 6 bases from V and 2 bases from J, with 17 bases between. The germline V gene encodes CDR1 MNHNS and CDR2 SASEGT. This CDR3 reads CASSIRQTIAYEQYF. The CDR3 bases are TGTGCCAGCAGCATACGACAGACTATTGCCTACGAGCAGTACTTC.

This clonotype has a single count. The J gene is TRBJ2-7, the V gene TRBV16, with 7 bases identical to TRBD2. Germline CDR1 and CDR2: KGHSY and FQNENV. This CDR3 has 14 amino acids. V gave up 4 bases and J gave up 2 bases; unmatched junction bases: 5. The CDR3 region has the DNA TGTGCCAGCAGCCCCTCTGGACTAGCCTACGAGCAGTACTTC. This encodes CASSPSGLAYEQYF. The whole variable domain, filled in from reference TRBV16 and TRBJ2-7, reads GEEVAQTPKHLVRGEGQKAKLYCAPIKGHSYVFWYQQVLKNEFKFLISFQNENVFDETGMPKERFSAKCLPNSPCSLEIQATKLEDSAVYFCASSPSGLAYEQYFGPGTRLTVT.

This clonotype was counted a few times. V gene TRBV14 combines with J gene TRBJ2-3; the D gene could be TRBD1 or TRBD2 (5 bases each). This CDR3 is built from 13 residues. Trimming cost V 7 bases and J 5 bases, with 13 bases left between them. Germline assignment: CDR1 SGHDN and CDR2 FVKESK. The chain's CDR3 is CASTGLAGDTQYF. CDR3 DNA: TGTGCCAGCACAGGGCTAGCAGGAGATACGCAGTATTTT.

The chain has TRBV27 and TRBJ1-1; the D is unclear. The V and J ends lost 5 bases and 3 bases respectively, with 10 bases between them. The CDR3 has 13 residues. Germline CDR1 and CDR2: MNHEY and SMNVEV (reference sequence). The CDR3 coding sequence is TGTGCCAGCAGTGACCCGGGAGACACTGAAGCTTTCTTT. Its protein is CASSDPGDTEAFF.

The chain carries TRBV27 and TRBJ2-4, with a weak D call TRBD2 (5 bases). The V and J ends lost 8 bases and 4 bases respectively, with 18 bases between them. This CDR3 spans 15 amino acids. The germline CDR1 and CDR2 sequences are MNHEY and SMNVEV (reference sequence). CDR3 nucleotides: TGTGCCAGCCCACGGAGACGGGGTTCAAAAAACATTCAGTACTTC. Its protein product is CASPRRRGSKNIQYF.

This clonotype was found a few times. The V call is TRBV29-1, the J call TRBJ1-5; TRBD1 is a possible D gene (5 bases). The CDR3 is 13 amino acids. Germline V gives CDR1 SQVTM, CDR2 ANQGSEA. Trimming took 6 bases from V and 2 from J, leaving 11 bases between them. In DNA form, the CDR3 reads TGCAGCGTATCCGGGGGAGGCAATCAGCCCCAGCATTTT. Translating it yields CSVSGGGNQPQHF.

V usage is TRBV5-1 and J usage is TRBJ2-1; TRBD2 matches at 10 bases. This CDR3 comprises 16 residues. Germline CDR1 SGHRS, CDR2 YFSETQ. V lost 4 bases, J lost 2 bases, and 6 bases stayed unmatched. The CDR3 coding sequence is TGCGCCAGCAGCCTCCAGCGGGAGGGACCCTACAATGAGCAGTTCTTC. Translation gives CASSLQREGPYNEQFF.

The rearrangement links TRBV5-1 to TRBJ2-1; a weak D match, TRBD2 (6 bases). Germline V gene lookup returns CDR1 SGHRS and CDR2 YFSETQ. CDR3 length: 15 residues. Trimming cost V 1 base and J 2 bases, with 10 bases left between them. In DNA, the CDR3 is TGCGCCAGCAGCTTGATCGGGGGAACCTACAATGAGCAGTTCTTC. Translation: CASSLIGGTYNEQFF.

This chain links TRBV6-1 with TRBJ2-6; D tentatively reads TRBD1 or TRBD2 (5 bases each). Germline lookup yields CDR1 MNHNS and CDR2 SASEGT. CDR3 size: 19 residues. V was trimmed by 1 base and J by 1 base, leaving 17 bases between them. DNA of the CDR3: TGTGCCAGCAGTGAAGGTGCGGGCAGGGTCTTGTCTGGGGCCAACGTCCTGACTTTC. Amino acid sequence: CASSEGAGRVLSGANVLTF.

The chain is built from TRBV6-5 and TRBJ2-2; D is possibly TRBD2 (5 bases). V lost 0 bases to trimming and J lost 0 bases, with 8 bases between them. The CDR3 contains 16 residues. Germline-derived CDR1 and CDR2 are MNHEY and SVGAGI. The CDR3 sequence is CASSYSWRANTGELFF. Written as DNA, the CDR3 is TGTGCCAGCAGTTACTCTTGGCGGGCGAACACCGGGGAGCTGTTTTTT.

The sample holds one count of this clonotype. This chain joins TRBV6-1 and TRBJ1-2; D is uncertain. V gave up 8 bases and J gave up 8 bases, with 15 bases separating them. Per germline, CDR1 MNHNS and CDR2 SASEGT. CDR3 size: 12 residues. CDR3 sequence: CASCMIAWGYTF. The DNA for the CDR3 is TGTGCCAGCTGTATGATCGCTTGGGGCTACACCTTC.

This clonotype was detected ten times or more. The chain joins TRBV28 to TRBJ1-2; no clear D. The CDR3 has 13 residues. Germline lookup yields CDR1 MDHEN and CDR2 SYDVKM. The V and J ends lost 6 bases and 4 bases respectively, with 12 bases between them. The DNA for the CDR3 is TGTGCCAGCAGATTGGGAGGGTCCTATGGCTACACCTTC. Its protein is CASRLGGSYGYTF.

This chain links TRBV4-3 with TRBJ1-4; 10 bases fit TRBD1. Looked up from germline, CDR1 is LGHNA and CDR2 is YSLEER. The CDR3 is 15 amino acids. The V segment lost 3 bases and the J segment 8 bases; nucleotides outside the gene matches: 6. CDR3 nucleotide sequence: TGCGCCAGCAGCCATGAGACAGGGGGCAGGGAAAAACTGTTTTTT. Its protein is CASSHETGGREKLFF.

A few counts support this clonotype. The V call is TRBV29-1, the J call TRBJ2-3; 7 nucleotides align to TRBD1. Trimming cost V 2 bases and J 0 bases; bases outside gene matches: 5. The CDR3 runs 15 residues. The V gene's germline CDR1 is SQVTM and CDR2 ANQGSEA. CDR3 in DNA: TGCAGCGTTGAAATCGCAGGGGGTAGCACAGATACGCAGTATTTT. As protein: CSVEIAGGSTDTQYF.

V is TRBV25-1 and J is TRBJ2-3, with 9 bases lining up with TRBD1. V lost 3 bases to trimming and J lost 2 bases; unmatched junction nucleotides: 15. Germline V gene data show CDR1 as MGHDK and CDR2 as SYGVNS. This CDR3 comprises 19 residues. In DNA form, the CDR3 reads TGTGCCAGCAGTGACTTTCGGACAGGGGAGATTGTCCCCACAGATACGCAGTATTTT. Residues: CASSDFRTGEIVPTDTQYF. The full variable domain, rest sourced from reference TRBV25-1 and TRBJ2-3, is EADIYQTPRYLVIGTGKKITLECSQTMGHDKMYWYQQDPGMELHLIHYSYGVNSTEKGDLSSESTVSRIRTEHFPLTLESARPSHTSQYLCASSDFRTGEIVPTDTQYFGPGTRLTVL.

This clonotype appeared a few times. The chain is built from TRBV28 and TRBJ1-1; unclear D gene. This CDR3 contains 13 residues. V gave up 6 bases and J gave up 3 bases, with 11 bases separating them. The germline gives CDR1 MDHEN, CDR2 SYDVKM. In nucleotides, the CDR3 is TGTGCCAGCAGCCGCGACTGGGACACTGAAGCTTTCTTT. It specifies CASSRDWDTEAFF.

This clonotype was observed many times. The rearrangement links TRBV20-1 to TRBJ2-3; D is uncertain. Germline CDR1 and CDR2: DFQATT and SNEGSKA (reference sequence). CDR3 size: 10 residues. V lost 1 base to trimming and J lost 6 bases, with 2 bases between them. Here the CDR3 reads CSARVDTQYF. The CDR3, as DNA: TGCAGTGCTAGAGTGGATACGCAGTATTTT.

The rearrangement joins TRBV5-1 to TRBJ2-2; 9 positions match TRBD2. Germline CDR1 and CDR2: SGHRS and YFSETQ. V lost 2 bases and J lost 0; bases outside the gene matches: 2. CDR3 size: 16 residues. The CDR3 sequence is CASSLLAGANTGELFF. In DNA form, the CDR3 reads TGCGCCAGCAGCTTATTAGCGGGGGCGAACACCGGGGAGCTGTTTTTT.

The J gene is TRBJ1-2, the V gene TRBV12-3 or TRBV12-4, with D maybe TRBD1 (5 bases). With 3 bases removed from V and 4 bases from J, the gap between germline ends came to 18 bases. The CDR3 has 16 residues. The CDR3 reads CASSFSGIGNIYGYTF. The CDR3 DNA reads TGTGCCAGCAGTTTCTCAGGGATAGGAAACATCTATGGCTACACCTTC.

The V and J genes are TRBV18 and TRBJ2-7, with D tentatively TRBD1 (6 bases). The CDR3 has 14 amino acids. Germline CDR1 KGHSH, CDR2 LQKENI. Trimming stripped 3 bases from V and 2 bases from J, with 11 bases between. CDR3 in DNA: TGTGCCAGCTCACCCGGGACAACAGCCTACGAGCAGTACTTC. Its translation: CASSPGTTAYEQYF.

The chain employs TRBV20-1 and TRBJ2-5, with D maybe TRBD2 (6 bases). Germline CDR1 is DFQATT and CDR2 is SNEGSKA (reference sequence). The CDR3 spans 12 residues. Trimming took off 6 bases at V and 4 bases at J, with 12 bases between the two ends. The CDR3 region has the DNA TGCAGTGCCACGGGGGACTTAGAGACCCAGTACTTC. Residues: CSATGDLETQYF.

The table lists this clonotype with a few counts. V usage is TRBV29-1 and J usage is TRBJ2-5; TRBD1 agrees at 7 bases. The CDR3 contains 15 residues. V lost 5 bases and J lost 0; bases outside the gene matches: 9. Germline lookup yields CDR1 SQVTM and CDR2 ANQGSEA. CDR3 sequence (DNA): TGCAGCGTTTTAAGGGACAGCAAGTACCAAGAGACCCAGTACTTC. Its protein is CSVLRDSKYQETQYF.

Only a few counts were recorded for this clonotype. Its ends do not fully match the called genes, so a read error is possible. V is TRBV11-2 and J is TRBJ2-3; the D gene is possibly TRBD1 (7 bases). Per germline, CDR1 SGHAT and CDR2 FQNNGV. The CDR3 consists of 18 residues. The CDR3 sequence is CASSPLRGDVFYTDTHYF. In nucleotides, the CDR3 is TGTGCCAGCAGCCCCCTCAGGGGGGACGTCTTTTACACAGATACGCATTATTTT.

V is TRBV12-3 or TRBV12-4 and J is TRBJ2-7, with D unresolved. V was clipped by 0 bases and J by 0 bases, with 3 bases between them. The length of the CDR3 is 13 residues. CDR3 in amino acids: CASSLAYSYEQYF. In DNA, the CDR3 is TGTGCCAGCAGTTTAGCCTACTCCTACGAGCAGTACTTC.